This TCR beta chain was retrieved from a study of shared clonotypes between healthy human individuals. The assay was immunoSEQ multiplex PCR, and TCRdb's table has in-frame clones only and misses some. The sample records about 450,000 clones, 79% being singletons. Per germline, CDR1 MDHEN and CDR2 SYDVKM. CDR3 length: 12 residues. The V end was cut by 1 base, the J end by 2 bases, with 0 bases between. Remarks on this clone: Distinct nucleotide sequences in the sample also encode this CDR3.

This chain connects TRBV28 to TRBJ2-1; no definite D call. The material sequenced was PBMCs. The TCR originated in a woman aged 35 to 49 in good health. Some clones in this sample may be carry-over from other donors' samples. This CDR3 reads CASSLSYNEQFF. The DNA of the CDR3 is TGTGCCAGCAGTTTATCCTACAATGAGCAGTTCTTC.